The 2 T cell receptor beta chains given below trace back to one sample, sequenced in a study of blood T cell repertoires in COVID-19. Using immunoSEQ multiplex PCR, the repertoire was profiled, and TCRdb retains in-frame clones only, with some absent. Of 310,000 or so clones listed, 70% to 90% were seen once; the top ten hold under 6.5%. The sequenced material came from PBMCs or T cells enriched from blood (not recorded which). These receptors all stem from a woman aged 25-40 years who had recovered from COVID-19.

This clone has just a few counts. The V and J genes are TRBV5-6 and TRBJ1-2; D is possibly TRBD1 (5 bases). Per germline, CDR1 SGHDT and CDR2 YYEEEE. This CDR3 is built from 14 residues. The V and J ends lost 3 bases and 2 bases respectively, with 11 bases between them. CDR3 nucleotide sequence: TGTGCCAGCAGCTCGTGGGGCGCAAACTATGGCTACACCTTC. Protein product: CASSSWGANYGYTF.

This chain links TRBV7-3 with TRBJ2-1; 9 bases align to TRBD2. Germline V gene lookup returns CDR1 SGHTA and CDR2 FQGTGA. The CDR3 is made up of 18 amino acids. Unmatched junction bases numbered 18, after V lost 5 bases and J lost 7 bases. The CDR3 region is CASSPTGTSYGDGNEQFF. In nucleotides, the CDR3 is TGTGCCAGCAGCCCCACCGGGACTAGCTACGGGGATGGGAATGAGCAGTTCTTC. Using reference TRBV7-3 and TRBJ2-1 for the parts outside the CDR3, the full variable domain is GAGVSQTPSNKVTEKGKYVELRCDPISGHTALYWYRQSLGQGPEFLIYFQGTGAADDSGLPNDRFFAVRPEGSVSTLKIQRTERGDSAVYLCASSPTGTSYGDGNEQFFGPGTRLTVL.